The clone carrying this T cell receptor beta chain was found once. The TCR beta repertoire was assessed by survey-level immunoSEQ sequencing. TCRdb's copy holds only in-frame clones and misses some; the assay was immunoSEQ multiplex PCR. The table has around 50,000 clones, 93% seen once. The germline V gene has CDR1 SGHTA and CDR2 FQGNSA. The ends were cut back, 5 bases at V and 14 bases at J, with 15 bases in the middle. CDR3 length: 11 residues. The sequencing sample was made of PBMCs. This sequence was found in a man between 35 and 55 years old with rheumatoid arthritis. The rearrangement links TRBV7-2 to TRBJ1-2; D is uncertain. CDR3 bases: TGTGCCAGCAGCCCCCCCGGTCAGGCTACCTTC. The encoded protein is CASSPPGQATF.